Below, 9 T cell receptor beta chains from the same sample are listed, as sequenced in a study of regulatory T cells in long-lasting Graves disease. Time point specified: newly diagnosed GD, antithyroid drugs for less than 3 months. Following extraction of RNA from PBMCs, that RNA was used to make the TCR library. Arm-PCR with iRepertoire HTBI primers amplified the CDR3 regions for these TCR beta libraries. TCRdb processed the multiplex PCR reads anew with MiXCR; each CDR3 protein has one entry. This sample has roughly 420,000 distinct CDR3 sequences, with roughly 15% found just once. The sample in question was peripheral blood mononuclear cells (PBMCs), obtained at new diagnosis, from a patient treated with antithyroid drugs. These receptors all stem from a female donor with Graves disease.

In this sample, this clonotype turned up many times. This chain connects TRBV7-2 to TRBJ2-7, with 13 bases that match TRBD2. V shed 3 bases, J shed 2 bases, and the junction held 4 bases outside the gene matches. The germline CDR1 and CDR2 sequences are SGHTA and FQGNSA. This CDR3 has 16 residues. The CDR3 region is CASSLTSGRLTYEQYF. The DNA for the CDR3 is TGTGCCAGCAGCTTGACTAGCGGGAGGTTGACCTACGAGCAGTACTTC. The full variable domain, completed using reference TRBV7-2 and TRBJ2-7, is GAGVSQSPSNKVTEKGKDVELRCDPISGHTALYWYRQSLGQGLEFLIYFQGNSAPDKSGLPSDRFSAERTGGSVSTLTIQRTQQEDSAVYLCASSLTSGRLTYEQYFGPGTRLTVT.

The rearrangement uses TRBV7-2 and TRBJ2-3, with D maybe TRBD2 (5 bases). Germline CDR1 is SGHTA and CDR2 is FQGNSA. The V gene lost 2 bases and the J gene lost 2 bases, with 11 bases spanning the gap. The CDR3 has 15 residues. The CDR3 DNA reads as TGTGCCAGCAGCTTAACCGGGATACCCACAGATACGCAGTATTTT. Translated: CASSLTGIPTDTQYF.

This rearrangement joins TRBV2 to TRBJ2-7; possibly TRBD1 or TRBD2 for D (5 bases each). V was shortened by 8 bases and J by 1 base, with 15 bases between the two germline ends. CDR3 length: 14 amino acids. Germline CDR1 SNHLY, CDR2 FYNNEI. The CDR3 is CASGPGRASYEQYF. The CDR3 region has the DNA TGTGCCAGCGGCCCGGGACGGGCTTCCTACGAGCAGTACTTC.

This clonotype was seen many times. The chain links TRBV5-4 to TRBJ2-3; 8 nucleotides align to TRBD2. Per the germline V gene, CDR1 is SGHNT and CDR2 is YYREEE (reference sequence). This CDR3 comprises 16 residues. V lost 4 bases, J lost 1 base, and 8 bases stayed unmatched. The CDR3 DNA reads as TGTGCCAGCAGCCTCGGCGGACTAGCCGGCACAGATACGCAGTATTTT. Amino acids: CASSLGGLAGTDTQYF. Combining the CDR3 with reference TRBV5-4 and TRBJ2-3 gives the whole variable domain ETGVTQSPTHLIKTRGQQVTLRCSSQSGHNTVSWYQQALGQGPQFIFQYYREEENGRGNFPPRFSGLQFPNYSSELNVNALELDDSALYLCASSLGGLAGTDTQYFGPGTRLTVL.

This clonotype was counted many times. V and J are TRBV5-4 and TRBJ2-1; D might be TRBD2 (5 bases). The CDR3 has 15 amino acids. V dropped 4 bases and J dropped 3 bases, with 14 bases sitting between them. Looked up from germline, CDR1 is SGHNT and CDR2 is YYREEE (reference sequence). The DNA of the CDR3 is TGTGCCAGCAGCGGTGGACTTGCCGGCTACAATGAGCAGTTCTTC. Translated, it gives CASSGGLAGYNEQFF.

This clonotype was counted between two and nine times. V gene TRBV4-1 combines with J gene TRBJ1-2, with D tentatively TRBD1 (5 bases). The CDR3 runs 15 residues. V was shortened by 4 bases and J by 2 bases, with 14 bases between the two germline ends. CDR1 is MGHRA and CDR2 is YSYEKL in the germline V gene. The CDR3 DNA reads as TGCGCCAGCAGCCCAGCCTTGACAGAAAACTATGGCTACACCTTC. It translates to CASSPALTENYGYTF.

V usage is TRBV28 and J usage is TRBJ2-1; D unresolved. CDR3 length equals 11 residues. V gave up 6 bases and J gave up 8 bases, with 8 bases separating them. Germline V gene data show CDR1 as MDHEN and CDR2 as SYDVKM. Written as DNA, the CDR3 is TGTGCCAGCAGCCATAGCTATGAGCAGTTCTTC. This encodes CASSHSYEQFF. The complete variable domain, with remaining parts taken from reference TRBV28 and TRBJ2-1, reads DVKVTQSSRYLVKRTGEKVFLECVQDMDHENMFWYRQDPGLGLRLIYFSYDVKMKEKGDIPEGYSVSREKKERFSLILESASTNQTSMYLCASSHSYEQFFGPGTRLTVL.

The chain is built from TRBV19 and TRBJ1-6; TRBD1 is a possible D gene (5 bases). This CDR3 is 14 amino acids long. The germline V gene encodes CDR1 LNHDA and CDR2 SQIVND (reference sequence). The V gene lost 5 bases and the J gene lost 4 bases, with 9 bases spanning the gap. The CDR3 coding sequence is TGTGCCAGTAGTGGGGGACGTTATAATTCACCCCTCCACTTT. Encoded protein: CASSGGRYNSPLHF.

This clonotype appeared many times. This chain links TRBV7-2 with TRBJ1-2, with 7 bases matching TRBD1. Germline CDR1 SGHTA, CDR2 FQGNSA. This CDR3 is built from 12 residues. V shed 7 bases, J shed 9 bases, and the junction held 8 bases outside the gene matches. In nucleotides, the CDR3 is TGTGCCAGCATAACAGGGGATCTGTGCTACACCTTC. It yields the protein CASITGDLCYTF.